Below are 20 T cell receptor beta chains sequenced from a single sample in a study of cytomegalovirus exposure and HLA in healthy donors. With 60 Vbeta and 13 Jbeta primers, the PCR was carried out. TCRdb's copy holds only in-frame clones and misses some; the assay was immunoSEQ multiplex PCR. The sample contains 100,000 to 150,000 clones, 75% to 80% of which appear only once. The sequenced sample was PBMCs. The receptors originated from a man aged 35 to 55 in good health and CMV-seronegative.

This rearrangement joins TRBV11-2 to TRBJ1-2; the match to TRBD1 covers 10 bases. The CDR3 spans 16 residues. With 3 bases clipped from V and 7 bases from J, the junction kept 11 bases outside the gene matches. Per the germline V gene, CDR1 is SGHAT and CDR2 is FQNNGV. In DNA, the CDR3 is TGTGCCAGCAGCTTTACCGCCGGGACAGGGGTGGGTGGCTACACCTTC. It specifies CASSFTAGTGVGGYTF.

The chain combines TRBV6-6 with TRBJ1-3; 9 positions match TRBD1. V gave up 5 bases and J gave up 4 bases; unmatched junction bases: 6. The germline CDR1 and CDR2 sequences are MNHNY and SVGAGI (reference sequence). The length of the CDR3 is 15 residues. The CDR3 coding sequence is TGTGCCAGCAGTCGGACAGGGGAAGGCGGAAACACCATATATTTT. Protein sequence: CASSRTGEGGNTIYF.

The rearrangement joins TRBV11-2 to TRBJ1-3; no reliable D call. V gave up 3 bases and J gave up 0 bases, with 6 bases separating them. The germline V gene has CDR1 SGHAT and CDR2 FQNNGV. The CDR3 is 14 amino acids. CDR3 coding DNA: TGTGCCAGCAGCTTCCGCAGCTCTGGAAACACCATATATTTT. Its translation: CASSFRSSGNTIYF.

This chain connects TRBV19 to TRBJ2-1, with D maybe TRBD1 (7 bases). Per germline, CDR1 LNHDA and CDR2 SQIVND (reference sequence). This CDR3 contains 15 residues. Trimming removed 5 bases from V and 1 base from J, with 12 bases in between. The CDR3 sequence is CASSDRDSSYNEQFF. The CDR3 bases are TGTGCCAGTAGTGACAGGGACTCTTCCTACAATGAGCAGTTCTTC.

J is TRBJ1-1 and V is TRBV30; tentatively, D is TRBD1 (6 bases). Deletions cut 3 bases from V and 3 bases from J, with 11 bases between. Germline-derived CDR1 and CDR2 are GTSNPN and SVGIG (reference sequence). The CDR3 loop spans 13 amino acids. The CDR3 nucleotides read TGTGCCTGGAGGGGAGACAGGTACACTGAAGCTTTCTTT. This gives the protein CAWRGDRYTEAFF.

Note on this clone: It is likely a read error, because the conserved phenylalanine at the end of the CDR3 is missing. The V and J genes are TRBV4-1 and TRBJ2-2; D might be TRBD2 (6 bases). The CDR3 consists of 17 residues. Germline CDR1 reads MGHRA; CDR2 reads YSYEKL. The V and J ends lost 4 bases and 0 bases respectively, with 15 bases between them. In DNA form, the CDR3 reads TGCGCCAGCAGCCCAAGAGAATGGAGGGCGAACACCGGGGAGCTGTTTCTT. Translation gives CASSPREWRANTGELFL.

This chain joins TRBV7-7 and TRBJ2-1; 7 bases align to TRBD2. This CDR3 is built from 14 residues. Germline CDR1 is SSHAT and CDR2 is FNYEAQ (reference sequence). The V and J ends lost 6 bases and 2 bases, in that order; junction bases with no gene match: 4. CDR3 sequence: CASSGGEAYNEQFF. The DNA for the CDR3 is TGTGCCAGCAGTGGGGGGGAGGCCTACAATGAGCAGTTCTTC.

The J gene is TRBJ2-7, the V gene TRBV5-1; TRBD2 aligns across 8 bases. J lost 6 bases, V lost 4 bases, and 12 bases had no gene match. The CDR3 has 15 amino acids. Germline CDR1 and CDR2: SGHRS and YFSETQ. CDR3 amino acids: CASSLRSGGLPEQYF. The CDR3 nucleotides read TGCGCCAGCAGCCTGAGAAGCGGGGGCCTCCCCGAGCAGTACTTC.

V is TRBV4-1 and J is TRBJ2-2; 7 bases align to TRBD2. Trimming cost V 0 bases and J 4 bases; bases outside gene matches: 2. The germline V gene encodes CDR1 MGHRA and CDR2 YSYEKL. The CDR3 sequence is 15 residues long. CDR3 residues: CASSQEPGGTGELFF. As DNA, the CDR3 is TGCGCCAGCAGCCAAGAACCGGGGGGCACCGGGGAGCTGTTTTTT.

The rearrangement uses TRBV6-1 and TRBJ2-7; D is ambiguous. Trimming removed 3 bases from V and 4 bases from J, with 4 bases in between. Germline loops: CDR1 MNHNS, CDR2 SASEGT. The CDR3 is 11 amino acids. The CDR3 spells CASSEEYEQYF. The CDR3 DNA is TGTGCCAGCAGTGAGGAGTACGAGCAGTACTTC.

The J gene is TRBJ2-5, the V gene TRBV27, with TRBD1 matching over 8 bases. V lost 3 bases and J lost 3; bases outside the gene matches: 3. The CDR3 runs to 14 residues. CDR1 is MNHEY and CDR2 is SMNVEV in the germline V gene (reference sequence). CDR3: CASSLEDREETQYF. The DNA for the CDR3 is TGTGCCAGCAGTTTGGAGGACAGGGAAGAGACCCAGTACTTC.

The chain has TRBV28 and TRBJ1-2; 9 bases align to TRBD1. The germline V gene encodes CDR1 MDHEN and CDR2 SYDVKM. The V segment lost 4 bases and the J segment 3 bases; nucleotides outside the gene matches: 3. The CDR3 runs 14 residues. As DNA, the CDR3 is TGTGCCAGCAGTTGGGACAGGGCCGACTATGGCTACACCTTC. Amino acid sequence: CASSWDRADYGYTF.

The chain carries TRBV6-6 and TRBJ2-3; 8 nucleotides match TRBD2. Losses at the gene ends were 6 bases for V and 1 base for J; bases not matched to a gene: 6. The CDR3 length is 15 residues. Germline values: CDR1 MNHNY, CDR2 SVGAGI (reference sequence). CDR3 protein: CASRDSGVRTDTQYF. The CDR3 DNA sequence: TGTGCCAGCAGAGATAGCGGGGTTCGCACAGATACGCAGTATTTT.

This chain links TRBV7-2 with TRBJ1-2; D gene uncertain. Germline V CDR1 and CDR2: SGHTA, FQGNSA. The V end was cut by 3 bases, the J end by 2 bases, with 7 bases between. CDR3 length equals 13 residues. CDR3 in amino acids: CASSLSSNYGYTF. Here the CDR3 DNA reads TGTGCCAGCAGCTTGAGTTCCAACTATGGCTACACCTTC.

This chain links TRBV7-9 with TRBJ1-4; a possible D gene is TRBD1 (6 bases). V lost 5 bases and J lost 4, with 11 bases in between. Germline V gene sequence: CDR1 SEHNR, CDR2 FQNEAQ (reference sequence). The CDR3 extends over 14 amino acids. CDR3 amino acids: CASSPQGFNEKLFF. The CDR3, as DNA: TGTGCCAGCAGCCCCCAGGGGTTTAATGAAAAACTGTTTTTT.

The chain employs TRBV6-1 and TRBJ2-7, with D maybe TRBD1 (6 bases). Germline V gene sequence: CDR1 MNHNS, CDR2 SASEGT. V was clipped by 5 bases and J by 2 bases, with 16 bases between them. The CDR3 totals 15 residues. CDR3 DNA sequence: TGTGCCAGCAGTCGAGTGGGGGCCCCGGCCTACGAGCAGTACTTC. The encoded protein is CASSRVGAPAYEQYF.

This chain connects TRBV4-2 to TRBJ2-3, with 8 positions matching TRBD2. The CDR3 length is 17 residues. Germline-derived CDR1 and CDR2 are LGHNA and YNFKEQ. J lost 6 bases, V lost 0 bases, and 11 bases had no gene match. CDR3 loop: CASSQDRTGGRADTQYF. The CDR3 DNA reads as TGTGCCAGCAGCCAAGATCGGACGGGGGGGCGGGCGGATACGCAGTATTTT.

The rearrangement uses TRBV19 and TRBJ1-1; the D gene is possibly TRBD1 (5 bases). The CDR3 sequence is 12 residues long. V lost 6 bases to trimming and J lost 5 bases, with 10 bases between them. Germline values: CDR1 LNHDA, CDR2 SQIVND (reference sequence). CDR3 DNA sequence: TGTGCCAGTAGAGGAGGGGAGACTGAAGCTTTCTTT. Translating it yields CASRGGETEAFF.

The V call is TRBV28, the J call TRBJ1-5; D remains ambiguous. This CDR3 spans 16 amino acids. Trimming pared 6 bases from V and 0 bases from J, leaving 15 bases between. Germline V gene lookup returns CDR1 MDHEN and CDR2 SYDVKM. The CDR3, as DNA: TGTGCCAGCAGCCTCTCTACCCCGAATAGCAATCAGCCCCAGCATTTT. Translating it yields CASSLSTPNSNQPQHF. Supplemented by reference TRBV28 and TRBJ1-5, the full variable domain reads DVKVTQSSRYLVKRTGEKVFLECVQDMDHENMFWYRQDPGLGLRLIYFSYDVKMKEKGDIPEGYSVSREKKERFSLILESASTNQTSMYLCASSLSTPNSNQPQHFGDGTRLSIL.

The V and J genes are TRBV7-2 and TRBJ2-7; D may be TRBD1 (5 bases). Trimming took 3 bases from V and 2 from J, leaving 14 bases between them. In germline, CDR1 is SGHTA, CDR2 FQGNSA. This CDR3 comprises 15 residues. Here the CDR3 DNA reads TGTGCCAGCAGCTTTGACAGAAGTTCCACCTACGAGCAGTACTTC. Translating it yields CASSFDRSSTYEQYF.